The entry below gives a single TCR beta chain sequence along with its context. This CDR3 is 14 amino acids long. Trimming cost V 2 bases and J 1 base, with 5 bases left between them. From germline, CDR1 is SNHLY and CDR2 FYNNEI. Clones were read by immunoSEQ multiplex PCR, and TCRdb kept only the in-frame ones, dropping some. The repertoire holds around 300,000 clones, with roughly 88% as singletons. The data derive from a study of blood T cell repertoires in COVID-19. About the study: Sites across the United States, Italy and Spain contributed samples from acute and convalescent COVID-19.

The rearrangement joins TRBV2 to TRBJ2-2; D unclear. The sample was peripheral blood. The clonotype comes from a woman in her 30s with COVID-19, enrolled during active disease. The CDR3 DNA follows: TGTGCCAGCAGTGAAAATCGGAACACCGGGGAGCTGTTTTTT. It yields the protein CASSENRNTGELFF.